What follows describes a single TCR beta chain. Its antigen is currently not known. Per-base quality was not reported, and no clone a single base away is much larger than it. Patients with a history of autoimmune disease or receiving systemic immunosuppression were excluded from the trial. In every dose cohort, peripheral blood was drawn for TCR sequencing at baseline, cycle 4 day 1, and cycle 7 day 1. The samples were taken from a phase I, first-in-human, multicenter, open-label dose-escalation trial of ivuxolimab. The trial enrolled adults with locally advanced or metastatic head and neck squamous cell, hepatocellular, melanoma or renal cell carcinoma. CD4+ and CD8+ T cells were sorted separately from peripheral blood before TCR sequencing. This entry is derived from a study of OX40 agonist ivuxolimab in advanced cancers. Notes on the research overall: Ivuxolimab was an agonistic, fully human IgG2 monoclonal antibody directed against OX40 (CD134), a costimulatory receptor. Of the roughly 50 dose-escalation patients, hepatocellular carcinoma was present in 19, melanoma in approximately 15, renal cell carcinoma in 9 and head and neck cancer in 9. The point of sequencing TCRbeta in the periphery was to test whether ivuxolimab changed TCR sequence diversity and drove clonal T-cell expansion. The dose-escalation cohort was about 83% male with a mean age of about 60 years, ranging from roughly 23 to 90. Intravenous ivuxolimab was administered to patients every 2 weeks at six dose levels: 0.01, 0.1, 0.3, 1.5, 3 and 10 mg/kg. The monotherapy dose-escalation portion (N = 52 patients) of the phase I ivuxolimab trial is reported in the paper. Prior anti-PD-1, anti-PD-L1 or anti-CTLA-4 therapy was permitted, and checkpoint inhibitors had been received by roughly two fifths of dose-escalation patients. Partial responses were achieved by three dose-escalation patients, of whom one had hepatocellular carcinoma and two had cutaneous melanoma. Overall study outcomes, separate from this receptor: At doses of 0.1 to 3.0 mg/kg, clonal expansion of both CD4+ and CD8+ blood T cells was observed from baseline to week 6. Which antigens the clonally expanded peripheral T cells were specific for was not determined. Partial responders in the 0.1-3.0 mg/kg groups had among the lowest normalized peripheral clonal expansion, especially among CD8+ T cells. Low levels of normalized T-cell clonal expansion were also seen in some patients who did not respond. After ivuxolimab, CD8+ T cells had more expanded clones than CD4+ T cells on average.

To sequence the TCRbeta CDR3 region, genomic DNA was isolated from the sorted cells. The immunoSEQ Assay was used for sequencing of TCRbeta CDR3 regions. TCRdb provides this immuneACCESS table in a form limited to in-frame rearrangements. Some clones are lacking; in checked studies, under half of them reflect an unresolved V gene, and why the rest are absent is not known. The sample table records 20,000 to 25,000 clones; around 90% of these occur just once. The ten top clones hold roughly three fifths of the sample. The starting material was CD4+ or CD8+ T cells sorted from blood, obtained in a trial of the OX40 agonist ivuxolimab. The source is an adult with an advanced solid tumor such as melanoma, head and neck, liver or kidney cancer.

The DNA sequence reads TGTGCCAGCAGTCCGCGTAGCCCGAACACCGGGGAGCTGTTTTTT. Its amino acids are CASSPRSPNTGELFF. The V and J segments used are TRBV2 and TRBJ2-2; the D gene is unclear. From a lookup of the germline V gene, CDR1 and CDR2 are SNHLY and FYNNEI. Taken from cysteine to phenylalanine, the CDR3 has 15 residues. The DNA shown is the 45-base CDR3, in frame from base 1. V loses 5 bases, J loses 0 bases, and the germline ends lie 10 bases apart.